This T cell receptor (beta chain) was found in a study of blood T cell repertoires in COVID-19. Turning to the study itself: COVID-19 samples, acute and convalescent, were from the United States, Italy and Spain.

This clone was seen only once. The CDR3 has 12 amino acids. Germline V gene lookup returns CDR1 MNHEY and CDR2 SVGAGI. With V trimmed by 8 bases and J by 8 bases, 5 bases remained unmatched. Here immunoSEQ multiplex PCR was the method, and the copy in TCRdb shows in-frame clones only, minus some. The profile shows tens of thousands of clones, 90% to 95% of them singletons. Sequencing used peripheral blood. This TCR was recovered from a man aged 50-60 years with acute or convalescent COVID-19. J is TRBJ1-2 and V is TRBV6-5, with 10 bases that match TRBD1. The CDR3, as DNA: TGTGCCAGCGGACCGGGACAGGGGGGCTACACCTTC. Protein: CASGPGQGGYTF.